This entry lists 28 T cell receptor beta chains sequenced from one sample in a study of CD8 T cells in ankylosing spondylitis. TCRdb processed the 5' RACE reads anew with MiXCR; each CDR3 protein has one entry. The sample gives under 250,000 distinct CDR3 sequences, roughly a third of which show up once; about 4% is in the top ten. The sequencing input was blood, either unsorted or a sorted T cell fraction (not recorded which). Receptors were obtained from a male donor with ankylosing spondylitis or in good health (not recorded which).

The V and J genes are TRBV12-3 or TRBV12-4 and TRBJ1-5, with D perhaps TRBD1 (5 bases). The CDR3 is made up of 15 amino acids. Trimming took 5 bases from V and 3 from J, leaving 14 bases between them. Here the CDR3 DNA reads TGTGCCAGCAGTCCCTGGGACGGGGCCAATCAGCCCCAGCATTTT. Encoded protein: CASSPWDGANQPQHF.

This rearrangement joins TRBV12-3 or TRBV12-4 to TRBJ1-1, with a possible D match to TRBD1 (5 bases). The CDR3 runs to 14 residues. Trimming left V 7 bases short and J 5 bases short, with 17 bases between. CDR3 sequence (DNA): TGTGCCAGCACCAGAGACCCCCCAGGGACTGAAGCTTTCTTT. Translated: CASTRDPPGTEAFF.

This clonotype has only one observation. The chain couples TRBV6-4 to TRBJ2-1, with TRBD2 identical over 13 bases. The CDR3 contains 16 residues. Trimming took 3 bases from V and 6 from J; bases not matched to a gene: 5. Germline V CDR1 and CDR2: MRHNA, SNTAGT. Here the CDR3 DNA reads TGTGCCAGCAGTGAGTCGACTAGCGGGGGGTCCAATGAGCAGTTCTTC. It codes for CASSESTSGGSNEQFF.

This clonotype was counted only a few times. The chain carries TRBV29-1 and TRBJ2-5, with D perhaps TRBD1 (6 bases). Per germline, CDR1 SQVTM and CDR2 ANQGSEA. Trimming removed 6 bases at V and 4 bases at J, with 12 bases between. The CDR3 consists of 12 residues. The DNA for the CDR3 is TGCAGCGTCTTACAGGGATCAGAGACCCAGTACTTC. Protein product: CSVLQGSETQYF.

This chain connects TRBV6-1 to TRBJ1-2; the D gene is possibly TRBD1 (5 bases). This CDR3 contains 14 residues. Germline V CDR1 and CDR2: MNHNS, SASEGT. V dropped 8 bases and J dropped 2 bases, with 15 bases sitting between them. CDR3 loop: CASLSPGRNYGYTF. CDR3 coding DNA: TGTGCCAGCCTGAGCCCGGGACGGAACTATGGCTACACCTTC.

The chain recombines TRBV20-1 with TRBJ2-5; 8 bases line up with TRBD1. Germline CDR1 and CDR2: DFQATT and SNEGSKA (reference sequence). The CDR3 has 12 residues. For the CDR3, the DNA is TGCAGACCTACAGGGGGCCAAGAGACCCAGTACTTC. It encodes CRPTGGQETQYF.

The sample holds a few counts of this clonotype. This chain connects TRBV5-5 to TRBJ1-5; TRBD1 matches at 10 bases. Germline V gene data show CDR1 as SGHKS and CDR2 as YYEKEE (reference sequence). The CDR3 totals 15 residues. V trimming: 4 bases; J trimming: 2 bases; junction bases outside the gene matches: 3. CDR3 region: CASSPGTGGNQPQHF. The CDR3 DNA reads as TGTGCCAGCAGCCCCGGGACAGGGGGCAATCAGCCCCAGCATTTT.

This chain links TRBV29-1 with TRBJ2-1; 11 nucleotides match TRBD2. The length of the CDR3 is 16 residues. The trim removed 6 bases at V and 8 bases at J, leaving 15 bases unmatched. Germline-derived CDR1 and CDR2 are SQVTM and ANQGSEA. The CDR3 coding sequence is TGCAGCGTCCTAACTAGCGGGGGAGCTCCTACCGATGAGCAGTTCTTC. Translation gives CSVLTSGGAPTDEQFF.

The rearrangement links TRBV28 to TRBJ1-3; D is perhaps TRBD1 (5 bases). There are 18 residues in the CDR3. Trimming shortened V by 8 bases and J by 0 bases, and 23 bases separated the two germline ends. The germline CDR1 and CDR2 sequences are MDHEN and SYDVKM. CDR3: CASRSRGLGRSSGNTIYF. The CDR3 nucleotides are TGTGCCAGCCGTTCTCGAGGCCTGGGGCGCAGCTCTGGAAACACCATATATTTT. Filled out from reference TRBV28 and TRBJ1-3, the complete variable domain reads DVKVTQSSRYLVKRTGEKVFLECVQDMDHENMFWYRQDPGLGLRLIYFSYDVKMKEKGDIPEGYSVSREKKERFSLILESASTNQTSMYLCASRSRGLGRSSGNTIYFGEGSWLTVV.

V usage is TRBV12-3 or TRBV12-4 and J usage is TRBJ1-5; the match to TRBD1 covers 12 bases. V shed 6 bases and J 5 bases; nucleotides not matched to a gene: 2. The CDR3 extends over 14 amino acids. Here the CDR3 reads CASSGDRGHQPQHF. DNA for the CDR3: TGTGCCAGCAGCGGGGACAGGGGGCATCAGCCCCAGCATTTT.

This chain uses TRBV3-1 with TRBJ2-3; D is ambiguous. V lost 5 bases, J lost 0 bases, and 12 bases lay in between. Germline assignment: CDR1 LGHDT and CDR2 YNNKEL (reference sequence). The CDR3 spans 15 residues. Here the CDR3 DNA reads TGTGCCAGCAGCTTTCTACCGACTAGCACAGATACGCAGTATTTT. Protein sequence: CASSFLPTSTDTQYF.

Comments on this clonotype: Because it lacks the conserved phenylalanine or tryptophan at the end, this CDR3 is likely a read error. The V and J genes are TRBV15 and TRBJ2-6, with 8 bases lining up with TRBD1. Looked up from germline, CDR1 is LNHNV and CDR2 is YYDKDF (reference sequence). After removal of 5 bases from V and 9 bases from J, the junction contained 6 bases not matched to a gene. This CDR3 spans 14 amino acids. CDR3 sequence (DNA): TGTGCCACCAGCTACCGGGACAGGAGCAACGTCCTGACTTCC. Its protein product is CATSYRDRSNVLTS.

This chain links TRBV7-8 with TRBJ1-1; D not certain. Per the germline V gene, CDR1 is SGHVS and CDR2 is FQNEAQ. CDR3 size: 12 residues. V was cut by 6 bases and J by 3 bases, with 8 bases left in between. The CDR3 DNA sequence: TGTGCCAGCAGAAAACCATACACTGAAGCTTTCTTT. As protein: CASRKPYTEAFF.

The rearrangement uses TRBV15 and TRBJ1-2, with D possibly matching TRBD1 (5 bases). The length of the CDR3 is 13 residues. The germline CDR1 and CDR2 sequences are LNHNV and YYDKDF (reference sequence). V dropped 5 bases and J dropped 6 bases, with 13 bases sitting between them. The CDR3 region is CATSDAGRNGYTF. CDR3 coding DNA: TGTGCCACCAGCGACGCAGGGAGGAATGGCTACACCTTC.

The chain recombines TRBV10-1 with TRBJ2-1; D gene unclear. CDR1 and CDR2 from the germline V gene are WNHNN and SYGVQD (reference sequence). Trimming left V 0 bases short and J 9 bases short, with 3 bases between. The CDR3 length is 11 residues. CDR3 region: CASSESSEQFF. Written as DNA, the CDR3 is TGCGCCAGCAGTGAGTCAAGTGAGCAGTTCTTC.

The chain has TRBV7-9 and TRBJ1-1, with D possibly matching TRBD1 (5 bases). This CDR3 comprises 15 residues. Trimming took off 5 bases at V and 0 bases at J, with 13 bases between the two ends. In germline, CDR1 is SEHNR, CDR2 FQNEAQ (reference sequence). CDR3 residues: CASSRAGLMNTEAFF. CDR3 nucleotide sequence: TGTGCCAGCAGCAGAGCAGGGTTAATGAACACTGAAGCTTTCTTT. Full variable domain (rest looked up from reference TRBV7-9 and TRBJ1-1): DTGVSQNPRHKITKRGQNVTFRCDPISEHNRLYWYRQTLGQGPEFLTYFQNEAQLEKSRLLSDRFSAERPKGSFSTLEIQRTEQGDSAMYLCASSRAGLMNTEAFFGQGTRLTVV.

This clonotype occurred a few times. The chain recombines TRBV20-1 with TRBJ2-3, with D maybe TRBD1 (6 bases). The ends were cut back, 4 bases at V and 2 bases at J, with 13 bases in the middle. CDR1 and CDR2 from the germline V gene are DFQATT and SNEGSKA (reference sequence). The CDR3 loop spans 14 amino acids. As DNA, the CDR3 is TGCAGTGCTAATAGAGGGGGAACCACAGATACGCAGTATTTT. It translates to CSANRGGTTDTQYF.

This clonotype showed up just a few times. The V call is TRBV29-1, the J call TRBJ1-1; D is unresolved. The germline CDR1 and CDR2 sequences are SQVTM and ANQGSEA. V was pared by 3 bases and J by 7 bases, with 15 bases between. CDR3 length equals 13 residues. CDR3 protein: CSVEYHQRGEAFF. As DNA, the CDR3 is TGCAGCGTTGAGTACCACCAGAGAGGTGAAGCTTTCTTT.

This clonotype has just a few counts. The chain couples TRBV12-3 or TRBV12-4 to TRBJ2-1, with no clear D. The CDR3 runs 13 residues. With 5 bases removed from V and 0 bases from J, the gap between germline ends came to 5 bases. The CDR3 nucleotides read TGTGCCAGCAGTGGCATCTCCTACAATGAGCAGTTCTTC. It specifies CASSGISYNEQFF.

The sample holds a few counts of this clonotype. The genes are TRBV29-1 and TRBJ1-1; D may be TRBD1 (5 bases). The CDR3 spans 11 residues. Germline CDR1 SQVTM, CDR2 ANQGSEA. V lost 6 bases, J lost 8 bases, and 13 bases lay in between. CDR3 residues: CSVAVGLEAFF. The CDR3 DNA sequence: TGCAGCGTCGCGGTGGGGCTGGAAGCTTTCTTT.

The chain links TRBV5-6 to TRBJ1-2; no firm D call. The V end was cut by 0 bases, the J end by 14 bases, with 11 bases between. The germline V gene has CDR1 SGHDT and CDR2 YYEEEE. The CDR3 sequence is 11 residues long. The CDR3 sequence: CASSLESQVTF. CDR3 nucleotides: TGTGCCAGCAGCTTGGAATCTCAAGTAACCTTC. The full variable domain, in which reference TRBV5-6 and TRBJ1-2 provide the parts outside the CDR3, is DAGVTQSPTHLIKTRGQQVTLRCSPKSGHDTVSWYQQALGQGPQFIFQYYEEEERQRGNFPDRFSGHQFPNYSSELNVNALLLGDSALYLCASSLESQVTFGSGTRLTVV.

This sequence joins TRBV6-1 and TRBJ2-3, with TRBD1 as a possible D gene (5 bases). The CDR3 runs 16 residues. CDR1 is MNHNS, CDR2 SASEGT, per germline. V lost 6 bases and J lost 3, with 19 bases in between. CDR3 sequence (DNA): TGTGCCAGCAGAGACAGCCCACCCTTGGGAACAGATACGCAGTATTTT. It specifies CASRDSPPLGTDTQYF.

V usage is TRBV20-1 and J usage is TRBJ2-4; TRBD1 aligns across 8 bases. The germline V gene encodes CDR1 DFQATT and CDR2 SNEGSKA (reference sequence). J was trimmed by 7 bases and V by 1 base; bases with no gene match: 3. This CDR3 region has 13 residues. CDR3 nucleotide sequence: TGCAGTGCTAGAGCAGGGGGCCGGAACATTCAGTACTTC. It is translated as CSARAGGRNIQYF.

The chain links TRBV20-1 to TRBJ2-4; 13 bases are a match to TRBD2. In germline, CDR1 is DFQATT, CDR2 SNEGSKA (reference sequence). Losses at the gene ends were 5 bases for V and 3 bases for J; bases not matched to a gene: 10. The CDR3 extends over 17 amino acids. The CDR3 DNA sequence: TGCAGTGCTTTGACTAGCGGGGGGCGAGGAGGCAAAAACATTCAGTACTTC. Translation: CSALTSGGRGGKNIQYF.

V gene TRBV5-1 combines with J gene TRBJ2-7; 7 bases line up with TRBD1. The junction had 11 bases not matched to a gene; V was cut back by 5 bases and J by 6 bases. The CDR3 covers 14 residues. Per germline, CDR1 SGHRS and CDR2 YFSETQ. The CDR3 DNA follows: TGCGCCAGCAGACCGGGACAGTCCCTGGGCGAGCAGTACTTC. This encodes CASRPGQSLGEQYF.

This clonotype has at least ten counts. The V gene is TRBV10-2, the J gene TRBJ2-1, with D possibly TRBD2 on 6 matching bases. The V gene's germline CDR1 is WSHSY and CDR2 SAAADI. The V and J ends lost 2 bases and 3 bases respectively, with 11 bases between them. The CDR3 runs 15 residues. The CDR3 nucleotides are TGCGCCAGCAGTGAGCTAGCGCAGAACTACAATGAGCAGTTCTTC. Translation gives CASSELAQNYNEQFF.

The gene calls are TRBV15 and TRBJ2-7; D is perhaps TRBD2 (6 bases). Germline V gene lookup returns CDR1 LNHNV and CDR2 YYDKDF (reference sequence). The CDR3 totals 13 residues. Trimming pared 5 bases from V and 5 bases from J, leaving 13 bases between. The CDR3 sequence is CATSYGGVHEQYF. DNA for the CDR3: TGTGCCACCAGCTACGGGGGAGTCCACGAGCAGTACTTC. The variable domain in full, completed from reference TRBV15 and TRBJ2-7, reads DAMVIQNPRYQVTQFGKPVTLSCSQTLNHNVMYWYQQKSSQAPKLLFHYYDKDFNNEADTPDNFQSRRPNTSFCFLDIRSPGLGDTAMYLCATSYGGVHEQYFGPGTRLTVT.

The J gene is TRBJ2-6, the V gene TRBV3-1; no definite D call. The germline V gene encodes CDR1 LGHDT and CDR2 YNNKEL (reference sequence). This CDR3 region has 15 residues. V was trimmed by 2 bases and J by 1 base, leaving 6 bases between them. The CDR3, as DNA: TGTGCCAGCAGCCAATACCCATCTGGGGCCAACGTCCTGACTTTC. This encodes CASSQYPSGANVLTF.